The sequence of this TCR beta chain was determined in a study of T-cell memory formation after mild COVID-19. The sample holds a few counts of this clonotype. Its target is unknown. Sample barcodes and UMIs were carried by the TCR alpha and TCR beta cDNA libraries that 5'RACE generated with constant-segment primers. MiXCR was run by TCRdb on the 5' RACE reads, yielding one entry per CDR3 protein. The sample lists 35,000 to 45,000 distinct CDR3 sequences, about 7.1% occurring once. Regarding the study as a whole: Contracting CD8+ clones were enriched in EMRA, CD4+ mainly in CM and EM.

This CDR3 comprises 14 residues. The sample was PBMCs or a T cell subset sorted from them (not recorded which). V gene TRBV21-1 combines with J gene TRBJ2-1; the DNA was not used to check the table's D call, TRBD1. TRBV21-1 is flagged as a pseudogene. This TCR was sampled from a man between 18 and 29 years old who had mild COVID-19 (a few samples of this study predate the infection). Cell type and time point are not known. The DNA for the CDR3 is TGTGCCAGCAGCAAAGAGTGGGGGGATAATGAGCAGTTCTTC. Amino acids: CASSKEWGDNEQFF.